The 17 T cell receptor beta chains in this list originate from one sample, sequenced in a study of T-cell reconstitution after alpha-beta-depleted transplantation in children. Unique molecular identifiers were used in preparing the TCRbeta library. TCRdb analysed the PCR reads with MiXCR anew, one entry per CDR3 protein. This table holds approximately 210,000 distinct CDR3 sequences, more than 12% found once. The source was PBMCs from the stem cell graft donor, collected from the stem cell graft. All receptors derive from a human donor who donated a stem cell graft to a child with acute lymphoblastic leukemia.

This clonotype was seen ten or more times. The chain employs TRBV29-1 and TRBJ2-3; D may be TRBD1 (5 bases). Looked up from germline, CDR1 is SQVTM and CDR2 is ANQGSEA. The CDR3 runs to 14 residues. Trimming removed 4 bases from V and 0 bases from J, with 11 bases in between. In DNA form, the CDR3 reads TGCAGCGTTGTATTTCAGGGCAGCACAGATACGCAGTATTTT. It specifies CSVVFQGSTDTQYF.

There are many counts of this clonotype. The V gene is TRBV29-1, the J gene TRBJ2-1; D is unclear. Trimming shortened V by 1 base and J by 6 bases, and 10 bases separated the two germline ends. Germline CDR1 and CDR2: SQVTM and ANQGSEA. This CDR3 contains 13 residues. The CDR3 sequence is CSVEAAPSNEQFF. Here the CDR3 DNA reads TGCAGCGTTGAAGCCGCACCAAGCAATGAGCAGTTCTTC.

In its sample, this clonotype was seen many times. CDR3 bases: TGTGCCAGCAGCCTACAGGTGGCTAATGAAAAACTGTTTTTT. This encodes CASSLQVANEKLFF. The rearrangement joins TRBV2 to TRBJ1-4; the D gene is possibly TRBD1 (5 bases). Trimming pared 6 bases from V and 3 bases from J, leaving 11 bases between. CDR1 SNHLY and CDR2 FYNNEI come from the germline V gene. CDR3 length: 14 amino acids.

In this sample, this clonotype turned up a few times. The chain recombines TRBV11-2 with TRBJ2-7, with a tentative D call TRBD2 (6 bases). This CDR3 is 15 amino acids long. The V end lost 2 bases, the J end lost 1 base, and 12 bases lay between the germline ends. CDR1 is SGHAT and CDR2 is FQNNGV in the germline V gene. CDR3 DNA sequence: TGTGCCAGCAGCTTACACGGGGGACCTTCCTACGAGCAGTACTTC. It yields the protein CASSLHGGPSYEQYF.

This clonotype was recorded at least ten times. DNA of the CDR3: TGTGCCTGGAGTCACCAGGGCGGCATTCAGTACTTC. Its protein product is CAWSHQGGIQYF. This chain uses TRBV30 with TRBJ2-4; D possibly corresponds to TRBD1 (5 bases). Germline loops: CDR1 GTSNPN, CDR2 SVGIG (reference sequence). V was cut by 2 bases and J by 9 bases, with 11 bases left in between. CDR3 size: 12 residues.

This clonotype was observed many times. The CDR3 sequence is CSVMARTGVWDEQYF. CDR3 DNA sequence: TGCAGCGTTATGGCAAGGACAGGGGTGTGGGACGAGCAGTACTTC. This sequence joins TRBV29-1 and TRBJ2-7, with 9 nucleotides matching TRBD1. Unmatched junction bases numbered 13, after V lost 5 bases and J lost 5 bases. The CDR3 is 15 amino acids. In germline, CDR1 is SQVTM, CDR2 ANQGSEA.

This clonotype was seen a handful of times. This chain connects TRBV6-1 to TRBJ1-3; 8 positions agree with TRBD1. V lost 6 bases to trimming and J lost 6 bases; unmatched junction nucleotides: 7. The CDR3 is 14 amino acids. CDR1 and CDR2 from the germline V gene are MNHNS and SASEGT. CDR3 in amino acids: CASRVQGGVNTIYF. For the CDR3, the DNA is TGTGCCAGCAGAGTACAGGGGGGCGTAAACACCATATATTTT.

This clonotype has ten or more counts. The chain is built from TRBV10-3 and TRBJ1-1, with D uncertain. CDR3 size: 14 residues. The germline V and J ends were trimmed by 0 bases and 0 bases, with 5 bases remaining between them. Germline V gives CDR1 ENHRY, CDR2 SYGVKD. The CDR3 sequence is CAISESPMNTEAFF. CDR3 sequence (DNA): TGTGCCATCAGTGAGTCCCCTATGAACACTGAAGCTTTCTTT.

This clonotype was detected ten times or more. This chain links TRBV20-1 with TRBJ1-6; 10 nucleotides align to TRBD1. The CDR3 contains 16 residues. CDR1 is DFQATT, CDR2 SNEGSKA, per germline (reference sequence). Unmatched junction bases numbered 9, after V lost 6 bases and J lost 4 bases. The CDR3 DNA is TGCAGTGCCAAAACCGGGACAGGGGATTATAATTCACCCCTCCACTTT. It yields the protein CSAKTGTGDYNSPLHF.

The sample holds many counts of this clonotype. The V call is TRBV12-3 or TRBV12-4, the J call TRBJ2-1; 11 bases agree with TRBD2. This CDR3 has 14 amino acids. V lost 2 bases, J lost 15 bases, and 9 bases stayed unmatched. CDR3 protein: CASSLSLAGGYWFF. CDR3 bases: TGTGCCAGCAGTTTAAGTCTAGCGGGAGGATACTGGTTCTTC.

This clonotype was recorded many times. The chain carries TRBV7-9 and TRBJ2-1; 7 positions agree with TRBD1. The CDR3 sequence is 13 residues long. CDR1 SEHNR and CDR2 FQNEAQ come from the germline V gene (reference sequence). The V gene end was trimmed by 11 bases and the J gene end by 4 bases; junction bases not matched to a gene: 8. The CDR3 bases are TGTGCCGTCTGGGGGACAGAATACAATGAGCAGTTCTTC. It is translated as CAVWGTEYNEQFF.

Comment on this clonotype: A much larger clonotype is one base distant, so this may be a read error. V and J are TRBV20-1 and TRBJ2-3; the match to TRBD2 covers 10 bases. Germline trimming cut 4 bases from V and 3 bases from J; bases unmatched to any gene: 7. The germline gives CDR1 DFQATT, CDR2 SNEGSKA (reference sequence). The CDR3 contains 15 residues. CDR3 residues: CSAIDRSGGTDTQYF. CDR3 DNA sequence: TGCAGTGCTATAGATCGTAGCGGGGGGACAGATACGCAGTATTTT.

At least ten counts were recorded for this clonotype. This chain uses TRBV5-4 with TRBJ2-3; D unresolved. This CDR3 spans 13 amino acids. Germline V gives CDR1 SGHNT, CDR2 YYREEE (reference sequence). The germline V and J ends were trimmed by 0 bases and 3 bases, with 5 bases remaining between them. CDR3 sequence: CASSLGPTDTQYF. The CDR3 nucleotides read TGTGCCAGCAGCTTGGGACCTACAGATACGCAGTATTTT.

This clonotype was observed at least ten times. The gene calls are TRBV19 and TRBJ1-1; TRBD1 agrees at 9 bases. The ends lost 7 bases at V and 5 bases at J; junction bases unmatched: 8. Germline lookup yields CDR1 LNHDA and CDR2 SQIVND (reference sequence). CDR3 length: 14 amino acids. The CDR3 region has the DNA TGTGCCAGTACATTGGACAGGGGTGTGACTGAAGCTTTCTTT. It is translated as CASTLDRGVTEAFF. Full variable domain (missing parts from reference TRBV19 and TRBJ1-1): DGGITQSPKYLFRKEGQNVTLSCEQNLNHDAMYWYRQDPGQGLRLIYYSQIVNDFQKGDIAEGYSVSREKKESFPLTVTSAQKNPTAFYLCASTLDRGVTEAFFGQGTRLTVV.

In this sample, this clonotype turned up many times. V usage is TRBV11-2 and J usage is TRBJ2-7; 8 bases line up with TRBD2. V gave up 6 bases and J gave up 7 bases; unmatched junction bases: 8. The CDR3 has 13 amino acids. CDR1 and CDR2 from the germline V gene are SGHAT and FQNNGV. CDR3 coding DNA: TGTGCCAGCAGAAAAGCGGGAGAGAAAGAGCAGTACTTC. Translated, it gives CASRKAGEKEQYF.

This clonotype was counted many times. The chain links TRBV11-2 to TRBJ2-1; 7 bases are shared with TRBD1. After removal of 5 bases from V and 3 bases from J, the junction contained 7 bases not matched to a gene. CDR3 length: 15 amino acids. CDR1 is SGHAT and CDR2 is FQNNGV in the germline V gene. CDR3 loop: CASSPRRDSYNEQFF. The CDR3 region has the DNA TGTGCCAGCAGCCCCCGCCGGGACAGCTACAATGAGCAGTTCTTC.

The chain uses TRBV20-1 and TRBJ2-1, with TRBD1 as a possible D gene (5 bases). The V and J ends lost 4 bases and 5 bases respectively, with 15 bases between them. Germline CDR1 is DFQATT and CDR2 is SNEGSKA (reference sequence). This CDR3 has 14 amino acids. This chain's CDR3 is CSAIRQSEDNEQFF. CDR3 nucleotides: TGCAGTGCTATCAGACAGAGTGAGGACAATGAGCAGTTCTTC.